The 32 T cell receptor beta chains below come from one sample, sequenced in a study of T-cell reconstitution after alpha-beta-depleted transplantation in children (dated by TCRdb to the mid-2010s). The library was prepared using PCR. The sequencer was an Illumina HiSeq 2500. To normalize quantification of the TCRbeta repertoire, the TCR libraries were built with molecular barcoding that relied on unique molecular identifiers. TCRdb reprocessing: public reads trimmed at Q25 with fastp, clones called with MiXCR, in-frame beta chains kept. Rows merge per CDR3 protein into single entries with the most common DNA and genes. Within this sample are approximately 800,000 distinct CDR3 sequences, with roughly 16% of them counted one time only. The top ten hold around 4.5% of the sample. Read against the paper, the sample's treatment or condition label means: allogeneic hematopoietic cell transplantation with graft depleted of TCRalphabeta T cells and CD19 B cells.

The input for sequencing was PBMCs, mostly from graft donor cells, taken 360 days after TCRalphabeta/CD19-depleted stem cell transplant. These receptors were obtained from a male patient under 18 who had a stem cell transplant for acute lymphoblastic leukemia, so the T cells may come from the graft donor.

The genes are TRBV6-5 and TRBJ1-3, with no clear D. V gave up 2 bases and J gave up 0 bases, with 11 bases separating them. From germline, CDR1 is MNHEY and CDR2 SVGAGI. The CDR3 sequence is 16 residues long. The CDR3 protein is CASSYNGISSGNTIYF. CDR3 nucleotide sequence: TGTGCCAGCAGTTACAATGGGATTAGCTCTGGAAACACCATATATTTT.

This clonotype appeared once. The V call is TRBV6-5, the J call TRBJ1-1; 10 bases fit TRBD1. The CDR3 spans 15 residues. The V segment lost 3 bases and the J segment 4 bases; nucleotides outside the gene matches: 5. CDR1 and CDR2 (germline): MNHEY, SVGAGI. The CDR3 sequence is CASSYRDRGPTEAFF. Written as DNA, the CDR3 is TGTGCCAGCAGTTATCGCGACAGGGGGCCCACTGAAGCTTTCTTT.

In this sample, this clonotype turned up a few times. The chain carries TRBV18 and TRBJ2-1; 14 positions agree with TRBD2. From germline, CDR1 is KGHSH and CDR2 LQKENI. The trim removed 3 bases at V and 9 bases at J, leaving 7 bases unmatched. The CDR3 has 16 residues. The CDR3 sequence: CASSPGTSGSLVEQFF. The CDR3 DNA reads TGTGCCAGCTCACCGGGGACTAGCGGGAGTTTGGTTGAGCAGTTCTTC.

V and J are TRBV27 and TRBJ2-7; perhaps TRBD1 as D (5 bases). Germline values: CDR1 MNHEY, CDR2 SMNVEV (reference sequence). The CDR3 extends over 16 amino acids. Trimming removed 1 base at V and 2 bases at J, with 15 bases between. CDR3 DNA sequence: TGTGCCAGCAGTTTATACCCTACAGGTTTCACCTACGAGCAGTACTTC. This gives the protein CASSLYPTGFTYEQYF.

This clonotype was detected a few times. The V gene is TRBV7-2, the J gene TRBJ1-6, with 7 bases fitting TRBD1. The CDR3 covers 15 residues. CDR1 is SGHTA, CDR2 FQGNSA, per germline. The V segment lost 3 bases and the J segment 8 bases; nucleotides outside the gene matches: 7. The CDR3 DNA follows: TGTGCCAGCAGCTTCTTCGGACAGGCTCATTCACCCCTCCACTTT. This sequence encodes CASSFFGQAHSPLHF.

For the CDR3, the DNA is TGCGCCAGCAGCAACAGGGCGAACACTGAAGCTTTCTTT. Translation gives CASSNRANTEAFF. This chain links TRBV5-1 with TRBJ1-1; a possible D gene is TRBD1 (6 bases). V was shortened by 4 bases and J by 1 base, with 8 bases between the two germline ends. This CDR3 region has 13 residues. CDR1 is SGHRS, CDR2 YFSETQ, per germline.

V usage is TRBV11-2 and J usage is TRBJ2-3; 11 bases agree with TRBD2. Trimming took 0 bases from V and 3 from J; bases not matched to a gene: 5. Per the germline V gene, CDR1 is SGHAT and CDR2 is FQNNGV. The CDR3 runs 17 residues. CDR3 coding DNA: TGTGCCAGCAGCTTAGATCACTGGACTAGCGGGACAGATACGCAGTATTTT. It translates to CASSLDHWTSGTDTQYF.

This clonotype showed up just a few times. The rearrangement links TRBV5-1 to TRBJ2-1; TRBD2 might be the D (5 bases). The CDR3 loop spans 14 amino acids. From germline, CDR1 is SGHRS and CDR2 YFSETQ. Trimming took off 4 bases at V and 8 bases at J, with 16 bases between the two ends. The chain's CDR3 is CASSPSEVIHEQFF. DNA of the CDR3: TGCGCCAGCAGCCCCTCGGAGGTTATCCATGAGCAGTTCTTC.

This clonotype came up a few times. The V call is TRBV30, the J call TRBJ2-1; 8 bases fit TRBD2. The junction had 3 bases not matched to a gene; V was cut back by 2 bases and J by 0 bases. Per the germline V gene, CDR1 is GTSNPN and CDR2 is SVGIG (reference sequence). The CDR3 loop spans 15 amino acids. CDR3 coding DNA: TGTGCCTGGAGTCTAGGGACTAGCTCCTACAATGAGCAGTTCTTC. Its translation: CAWSLGTSSYNEQFF.

In this sample, this clonotype turned up a few times. CDR3 nucleotides: TGCAGTGCTAGGGGGACTAGATCAAACAATGAGCAGTTCTTC. Residues: CSARGTRSNNEQFF. The genes are TRBV20-1 and TRBJ2-1; 8 positions agree with TRBD2. The CDR3 is made up of 14 amino acids. Germline CDR1 and CDR2: DFQATT and SNEGSKA (reference sequence). Losses at the gene ends were 3 bases for V and 5 bases for J; bases not matched to a gene: 6.

The rearrangement links TRBV7-8 to TRBJ2-7; D is possibly TRBD1 (7 bases). This CDR3 is built from 20 residues. The germline CDR1 and CDR2 sequences are SGHVS and FQNEAQ. Trimming stripped 4 bases from V and 3 bases from J, with 31 bases between. The CDR3 region is CASSSKTGLAGGPPHYEQYF. The CDR3 region has the DNA TGTGCCAGCAGCTCAAAGACAGGGTTGGCCGGGGGTCCCCCCCACTACGAGCAGTACTTC.

This clonotype was picked up a small number of times. The rearrangement joins TRBV12-3 or TRBV12-4 to TRBJ2-2; D is perhaps TRBD1 or TRBD2 (5 bases each). V lost 7 bases to trimming and J lost 11 bases, with 17 bases between them. This CDR3 has 13 amino acids. The CDR3 coding sequence is TGTGCCAGCATTACGGAAGAGGGACCAGAGCTGTTTTTT. This translates into CASITEEGPELFF.

The chain is built from TRBV5-1 and TRBJ2-7, with D tentatively TRBD1 (6 bases). CDR1 and CDR2 from the germline V gene are SGHRS and YFSETQ. Trimming pared 4 bases from V and 2 bases from J, leaving 28 bases between. The CDR3 is made up of 19 amino acids. CDR3 bases: TGCGCCAGCAGCGTTCCCAGGGGCGGATCCGCACTATCAACCTACGAGCAGTACTTC. Amino acid sequence: CASSVPRGGSALSTYEQYF.

This clonotype appeared once. The rearrangement uses TRBV10-3 and TRBJ2-7; 10 bases map to TRBD1. The CDR3 is made up of 15 amino acids. Trimming took 8 bases from V and 0 from J; bases not matched to a gene: 7. Germline loops: CDR1 ENHRY, CDR2 SYGVKD. CDR3 amino acids: CAIGSGDRGSYEQYF. In nucleotides, the CDR3 is TGTGCCATCGGCTCCGGGGACAGGGGCTCCTACGAGCAGTACTTC.

This clonotype was recorded a few times. This rearrangement joins TRBV5-5 to TRBJ2-2; 14 bases are shared with TRBD2. Trimming removed 2 bases from V and 7 bases from J; junction bases left unmatched: 10. Germline V gene lookup returns CDR1 SGHKS and CDR2 YYEKEE (reference sequence). CDR3 length: 18 residues. CDR3 sequence reads: CASSLPGLAGDSGGELFF. CDR3 DNA: TGTGCCAGCAGCTTACCGGGACTAGCGGGAGATAGTGGCGGGGAGCTGTTTTTT.

This clonotype has a handful of counts. This chain links TRBV4-1 with TRBJ2-5, with D maybe TRBD2 (6 bases). The CDR3 consists of 18 residues. Per the germline V gene, CDR1 is MGHRA and CDR2 is YSYEKL. Trimming stripped 3 bases from V and 4 bases from J, with 24 bases between. The CDR3 DNA reads as TGCGCCAGCAGCCAGTCGTCCTGGGGGGAGCCAATGTCAGAGACCCAGTACTTC. The encoded protein is CASSQSSWGEPMSETQYF.

CDR3 nucleotides: TGTGCCATCAGTGATAGCCCGAGGACTAGCGGGAGCGATGAGCAGTTCTTC. It specifies CAISDSPRTSGSDEQFF. The chain is built from TRBV10-3 and TRBJ2-1, with 13 bases fitting TRBD2. V was pared by 3 bases and J by 8 bases, with 10 bases of the junction left unmatched. The CDR3 is 17 residues long. Germline-derived CDR1 and CDR2 are ENHRY and SYGVKD.

There are a few counts of this clonotype. The chain is built from TRBV4-1 and TRBJ1-5; D is perhaps TRBD1 (6 bases). CDR3 length: 17 amino acids. Trimming removed 1 base from V and 2 bases from J, with 15 bases in between. Germline CDR1 MGHRA, CDR2 YSYEKL. The DNA of the CDR3 is TGCGCCAGCAGCCAAGTCCTTCAGGGGATTGGCAATCAGCCCCAGCATTTT. This translates into CASSQVLQGIGNQPQHF.

The chain links TRBV5-1 to TRBJ2-2, with D possibly being TRBD1 (6 bases). Per the germline V gene, CDR1 is SGHRS and CDR2 is YFSETQ. CDR3 length: 16 amino acids. V lost 0 bases, J lost 6 bases, and 15 bases lay in between. The CDR3 here is CASSLAPGTIPGELFF. In DNA form, the CDR3 reads TGCGCCAGCAGCTTGGCCCCCGGGACAATACCCGGGGAGCTGTTTTTT.

V and J are TRBV6-5 and TRBJ2-1; D gene uncertain. CDR1 is MNHEY and CDR2 is SVGAGI in the germline V gene. Between the trimmed V and J ends, which lost 2 bases and 9 bases, there was a span of 11 bases. The CDR3 runs 13 residues. CDR3 in amino acids: CASSYTGDGEQFF. The CDR3 nucleotides read TGTGCCAGCAGTTACACTGGTGACGGTGAGCAGTTCTTC.

V is TRBV10-2 and J is TRBJ2-1; possible D gene TRBD1, 5 bases. V was trimmed by 7 bases and J by 0 bases, leaving 13 bases between them. CDR1 and CDR2 (germline): WSHSY, SAAADI. The CDR3 covers 15 residues. The CDR3 loop is CASTGDSRSYNEQFF. CDR3 sequence (DNA): TGCGCCAGCACCGGCGACAGCCGCTCCTACAATGAGCAGTTCTTC.

This clonotype was found many times. The V and J genes are TRBV7-6 and TRBJ2-7; 8 bases map to TRBD2. Germline V gives CDR1 SGHVS, CDR2 FNYEAQ. J gave up 5 bases and V 5 bases, and 8 bases lay outside the gene matches. This CDR3 has 14 residues. The CDR3 DNA follows: TGTGCCAGCAGCCCCGGGACTAGTCGTGACGAGCAGTACTTC. Translation gives CASSPGTSRDEQYF.

The chain combines TRBV24-1 with TRBJ1-5; 9 positions match TRBD1. CDR3 length: 16 amino acids. The trim removed 5 bases at V and 2 bases at J, leaving 6 bases unmatched. CDR1 is KGHDR, CDR2 SFDVKD, per germline. The CDR3 region has the DNA TGTGCCACCAGTGGAACGGACAGGGGTCGCAATCAGCCCCAGCATTTT. This translates into CATSGTDRGRNQPQHF.

The CDR3 DNA reads TGCAGTGCAGGGGGCGGGGACCGTGTATTAAGGCCCCAGCATTTT. This translates into CSAGGGDRVLRPQHF. The chain has TRBV20-1 and TRBJ1-5; 7 positions match TRBD1. V lost 6 bases, J lost 9 bases, and 17 bases stayed unmatched. From germline, CDR1 is DFQATT and CDR2 SNEGSKA (reference sequence). The CDR3 extends over 15 amino acids.

This clonotype was counted at least ten times. The rearrangement links TRBV7-6 to TRBJ2-7; 7 bases fit TRBD2. From germline, CDR1 is SGHVS and CDR2 FNYEAQ. With V trimmed by 3 bases and J by 2 bases, 4 bases remained unmatched. This CDR3 region has 14 residues. This CDR3 is CASSFGGSTYEQYF. CDR3 DNA sequence: TGTGCCAGCAGCTTTGGCGGGAGTACCTACGAGCAGTACTTC.

The chain uses TRBV7-8 and TRBJ2-3, with 13 positions matching TRBD2. The germline V gene encodes CDR1 SGHVS and CDR2 FQNEAQ. Germline trimming cut 5 bases from V and 8 bases from J; bases unmatched to any gene: 22. CDR3 size: 20 residues. CDR3 DNA sequence: TGTGCCAGCAGCCCCTTTGACAGGGGACTAGCGGGGTCCCCGGGGAGTACGCAGTATTTT. Amino acid sequence: CASSPFDRGLAGSPGSTQYF.

CDR3: CSVDVLIQETQYF. The CDR3 DNA reads TGCAGCGTTGATGTGTTGATCCAAGAGACCCAGTACTTC. The chain links TRBV29-1 to TRBJ2-5; unclear D gene. The CDR3 covers 13 residues. Trimming removed 3 bases from V and 1 base from J, with 9 bases in between. The germline V gene encodes CDR1 SQVTM and CDR2 ANQGSEA.

This clonotype has ten or more counts. The CDR3 bases are TGCGCCAGCAGCTTGGCTATTCAGGCGTACAATGAGCAGTTCTTC. Translating it yields CASSLAIQAYNEQFF. The chain links TRBV5-1 to TRBJ2-1; D remains ambiguous. Germline CDR1 and CDR2: SGHRS and YFSETQ. Between the trimmed V and J ends, which lost 0 bases and 4 bases, there was a span of 11 bases. The CDR3 runs 15 residues.

This clonotype was seen only a few times. V usage is TRBV4-2 and J usage is TRBJ1-3; unclear D gene. The CDR3 extends over 16 amino acids. The germline V and J ends were trimmed by 0 bases and 2 bases, with 11 bases remaining between them. Germline V CDR1 and CDR2: LGHNA, YNFKEQ. The CDR3 sequence is CASSQDVGSPGNTIYF. The CDR3, as DNA: TGTGCCAGCAGCCAAGACGTGGGGAGTCCTGGAAACACCATATATTTT.

V is TRBV15 and J is TRBJ2-3; unclear D gene. V gave up 0 bases and J gave up 6 bases, with 4 bases separating them. The CDR3 spans 12 residues. Germline lookup yields CDR1 LNHNV and CDR2 YYDKDF (reference sequence). The CDR3 loop reads CATSRDDDTQYF. CDR3 bases: TGTGCCACCAGCAGAGATGACGATACGCAGTATTTT.

The genes are TRBV29-1 and TRBJ1-1; tentatively, D is TRBD1 (5 bases). Germline V gene sequence: CDR1 SQVTM, CDR2 ANQGSEA. Trimming pared 5 bases from V and 0 bases from J, leaving 7 bases between. The CDR3 runs to 12 residues. The DNA of the CDR3 is TGCAGCGTTATCAGGGTGAACACTGAAGCTTTCTTT. Translating it yields CSVIRVNTEAFF.

The CDR3 nucleotides are TGTGCCAGCAGCCAAGGTCCCACCGCTTTCTACGAGCAGTACTTC. Its translation: CASSQGPTAFYEQYF. The chain links TRBV5-6 to TRBJ2-7; D is uncertain. Germline lookup yields CDR1 SGHDT and CDR2 YYEEEE. The CDR3 extends over 15 amino acids. The germline V and J ends were trimmed by 4 bases and 3 bases, with 17 bases remaining between them.